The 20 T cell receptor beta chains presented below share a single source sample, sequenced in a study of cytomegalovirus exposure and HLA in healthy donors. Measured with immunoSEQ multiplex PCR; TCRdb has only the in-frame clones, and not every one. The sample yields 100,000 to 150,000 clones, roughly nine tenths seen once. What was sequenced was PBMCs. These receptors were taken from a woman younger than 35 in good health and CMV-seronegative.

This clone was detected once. CDR3 nucleotides: TGCGCCAGCAGCGCCGGGTCCGGCCCCCCGTCCGGGGAGCTGTTTTTT. The encoded protein is CASSAGSGPPSGELFF. The chain employs TRBV5-1 and TRBJ2-2; D gene unclear. This CDR3 contains 16 residues. Trimming stripped 4 bases from V and 6 bases from J, with 19 bases between. Germline V lookup: CDR1 SGHRS, CDR2 YFSETQ.

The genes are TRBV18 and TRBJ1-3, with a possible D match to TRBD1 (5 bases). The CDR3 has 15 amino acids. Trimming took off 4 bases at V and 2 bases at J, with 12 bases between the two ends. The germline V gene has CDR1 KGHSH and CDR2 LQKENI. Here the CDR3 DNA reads TGTGCCAGCTCACGGGAGGGGTTCCCTGGAAACACCATATATTTT. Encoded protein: CASSREGFPGNTIYF.

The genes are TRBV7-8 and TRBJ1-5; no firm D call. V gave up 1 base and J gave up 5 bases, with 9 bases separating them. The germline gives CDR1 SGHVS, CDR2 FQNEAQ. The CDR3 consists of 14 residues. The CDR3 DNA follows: TGTGCCAGCAGCTTAGTGCCCCGGGATCAGCCCCAGCATTTT. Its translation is CASSLVPRDQPQHF.

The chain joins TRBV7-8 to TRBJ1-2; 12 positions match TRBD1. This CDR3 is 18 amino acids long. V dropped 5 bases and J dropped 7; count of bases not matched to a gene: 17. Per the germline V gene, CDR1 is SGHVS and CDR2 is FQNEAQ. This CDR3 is CASSIRTVPGQGASGYTF. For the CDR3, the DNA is TGTGCCAGCAGCATACGAACTGTACCGGGACAGGGGGCGTCTGGCTACACCTTC.

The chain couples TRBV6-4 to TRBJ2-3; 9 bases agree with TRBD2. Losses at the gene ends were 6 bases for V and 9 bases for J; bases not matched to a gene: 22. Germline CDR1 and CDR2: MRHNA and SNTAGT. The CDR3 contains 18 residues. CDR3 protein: CASSPLLVSGGPKGTQYF. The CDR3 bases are TGTGCCAGCAGCCCCCTTTTGGTCAGCGGGGGGCCGAAGGGGACGCAGTATTTT.

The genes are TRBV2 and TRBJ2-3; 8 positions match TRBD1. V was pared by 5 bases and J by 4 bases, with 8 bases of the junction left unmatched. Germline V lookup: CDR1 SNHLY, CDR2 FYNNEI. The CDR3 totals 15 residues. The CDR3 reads CASSPGTGGADTQYF. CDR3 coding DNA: TGTGCCAGCAGTCCGGGTACAGGGGGAGCAGATACGCAGTATTTT.

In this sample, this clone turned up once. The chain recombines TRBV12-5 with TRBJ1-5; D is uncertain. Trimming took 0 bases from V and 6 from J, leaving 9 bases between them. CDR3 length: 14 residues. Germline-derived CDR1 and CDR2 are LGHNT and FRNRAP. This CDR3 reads CASGLVSSGQPQHF. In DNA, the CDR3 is TGTGCTAGTGGTTTGGTATCTTCGGGTCAGCCCCAGCATTTT.

As DNA, the CDR3 is TGTGCCGGGGCAGGTTATAGCAATCAGCCCCAGCATTTT. It yields the protein CAGAGYSNQPQHF. The chain has TRBV7-9 and TRBJ1-5, with D possibly TRBD1 on 5 matching bases. The CDR3 covers 13 residues. Germline V gene lookup returns CDR1 SEHNR and CDR2 FQNEAQ (reference sequence). V was cut by 11 bases and J by 0 bases, with 11 bases left in between.

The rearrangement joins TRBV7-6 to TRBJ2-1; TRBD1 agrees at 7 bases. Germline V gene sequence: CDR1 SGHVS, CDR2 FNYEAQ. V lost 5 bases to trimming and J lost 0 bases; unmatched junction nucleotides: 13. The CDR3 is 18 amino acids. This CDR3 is CASSRTPLEGASYNEQFF. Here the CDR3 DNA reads TGTGCCAGCAGCCGAACGCCCCTAGAGGGGGCCTCCTACAATGAGCAGTTCTTC.

Written as DNA, the CDR3 is TGTGCCAGCAGTGACCCCAGGGAGCCCCAGCATTTT. This sequence encodes CASSDPREPQHF. This chain links TRBV6-1 with TRBJ1-5; D is possibly TRBD1 (5 bases). Germline V gene lookup returns CDR1 MNHNS and CDR2 SASEGT. V lost 3 bases and J lost 8, with 8 bases in between. This CDR3 has 12 residues.

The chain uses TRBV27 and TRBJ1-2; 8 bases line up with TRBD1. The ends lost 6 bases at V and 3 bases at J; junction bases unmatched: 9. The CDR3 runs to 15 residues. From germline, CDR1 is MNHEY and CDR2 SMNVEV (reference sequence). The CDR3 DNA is TGTGCCAGCAGCCGGACAGGGTGGGAGGACTATGGCTACACCTTC. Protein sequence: CASSRTGWEDYGYTF.

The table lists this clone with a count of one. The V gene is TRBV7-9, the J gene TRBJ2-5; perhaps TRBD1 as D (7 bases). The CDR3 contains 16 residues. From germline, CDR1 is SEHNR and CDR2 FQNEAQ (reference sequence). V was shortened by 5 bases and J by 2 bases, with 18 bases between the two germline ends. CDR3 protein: CASSRRGGGLQETQYF. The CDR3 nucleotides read TGTGCCAGCAGCCGACGCGGAGGGGGCCTTCAAGAGACCCAGTACTTC.

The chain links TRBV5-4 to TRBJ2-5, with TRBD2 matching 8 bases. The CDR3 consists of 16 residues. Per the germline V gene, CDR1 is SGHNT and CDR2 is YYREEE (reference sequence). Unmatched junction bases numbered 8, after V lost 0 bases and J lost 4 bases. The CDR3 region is CASSLEVGGATETQYF. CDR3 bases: TGTGCCAGCAGCTTGGAAGTCGGGGGGGCCACAGAGACCCAGTACTTC.

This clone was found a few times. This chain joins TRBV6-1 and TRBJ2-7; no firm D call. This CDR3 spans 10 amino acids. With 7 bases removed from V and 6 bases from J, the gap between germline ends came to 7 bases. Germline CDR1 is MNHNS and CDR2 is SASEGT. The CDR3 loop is CASNGLEQYF. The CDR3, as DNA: TGTGCCAGCAATGGGCTCGAGCAGTACTTC.

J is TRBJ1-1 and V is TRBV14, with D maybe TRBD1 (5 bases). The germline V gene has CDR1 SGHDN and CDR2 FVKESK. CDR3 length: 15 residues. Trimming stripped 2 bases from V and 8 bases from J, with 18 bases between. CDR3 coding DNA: TGTGCCAGCAGCCAAACCGGGACGGACTATATAGAAGCTTTCTTT. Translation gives CASSQTGTDYIEAFF.

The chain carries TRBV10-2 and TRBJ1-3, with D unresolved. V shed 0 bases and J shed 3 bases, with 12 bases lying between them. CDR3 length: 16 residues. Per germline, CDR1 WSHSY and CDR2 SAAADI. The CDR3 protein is CASSESRSSGGNTIYF. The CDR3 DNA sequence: TGCGCCAGCAGTGAGTCCCGGTCTTCAGGTGGAAACACCATATATTTT.

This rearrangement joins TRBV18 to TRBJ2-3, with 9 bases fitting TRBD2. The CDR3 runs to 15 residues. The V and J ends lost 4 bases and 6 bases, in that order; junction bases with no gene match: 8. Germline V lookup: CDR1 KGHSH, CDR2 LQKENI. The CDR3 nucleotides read TGTGCCAGCTCACTAGCGGGGGCTCCCTCGGATACGCAGTATTTT. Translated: CASSLAGAPSDTQYF.

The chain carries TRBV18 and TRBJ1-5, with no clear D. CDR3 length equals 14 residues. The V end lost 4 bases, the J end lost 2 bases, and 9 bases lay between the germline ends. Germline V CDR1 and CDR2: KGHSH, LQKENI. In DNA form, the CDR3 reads TGTGCCAGCTCACTTGACGCGGGCAATCAGCCCCAGCATTTT. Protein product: CASSLDAGNQPQHF.

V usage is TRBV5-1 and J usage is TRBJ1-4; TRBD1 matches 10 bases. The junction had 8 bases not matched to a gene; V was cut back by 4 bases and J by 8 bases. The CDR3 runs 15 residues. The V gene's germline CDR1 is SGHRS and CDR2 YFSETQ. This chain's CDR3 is CASSAATGGAEKLFF. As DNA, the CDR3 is TGCGCCAGCAGCGCCGCGACAGGGGGCGCCGAAAAACTGTTTTTT.

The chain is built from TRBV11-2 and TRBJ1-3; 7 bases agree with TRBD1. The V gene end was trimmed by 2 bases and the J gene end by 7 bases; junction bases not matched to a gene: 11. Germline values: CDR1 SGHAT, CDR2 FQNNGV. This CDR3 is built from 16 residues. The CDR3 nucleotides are TGTGCCAGCAGCTTAATTAGGTGGGACAGCTTGAACACCATATATTTT. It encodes CASSLIRWDSLNTIYF.